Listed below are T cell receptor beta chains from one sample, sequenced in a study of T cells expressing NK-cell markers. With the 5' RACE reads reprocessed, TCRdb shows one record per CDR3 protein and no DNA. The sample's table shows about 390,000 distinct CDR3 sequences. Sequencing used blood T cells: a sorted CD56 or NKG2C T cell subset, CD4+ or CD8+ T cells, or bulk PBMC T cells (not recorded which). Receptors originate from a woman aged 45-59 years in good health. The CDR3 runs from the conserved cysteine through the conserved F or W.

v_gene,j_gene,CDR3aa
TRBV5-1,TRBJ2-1,CASSLVPGGSLGNEQFF
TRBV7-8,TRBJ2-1,CASSLVSRFLPNEQFF
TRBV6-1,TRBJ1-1,CASSDRVVNTEAFF
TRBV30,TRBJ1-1,CAWSDGLPNTEAFF
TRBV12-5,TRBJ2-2,CASGRDRNTGELFF
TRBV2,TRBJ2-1,CATQVMHNEQFF
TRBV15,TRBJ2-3,CATSRDLTGRTDTQYF
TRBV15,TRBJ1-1,CATSSATGSTEAFF
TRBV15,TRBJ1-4,CATSRDRAATNEKLFF
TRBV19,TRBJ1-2,CASRPRHDNYGYTF
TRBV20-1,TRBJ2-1,CSASQGGNEQFF
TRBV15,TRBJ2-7,CATSRGDKRGRYEQYF
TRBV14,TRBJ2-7,CASSQMYRGGYEQYF
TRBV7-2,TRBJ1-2,CASSFVASGPVYGYTF